The 10 T cell receptor beta chains in this list originate from one sample, sequenced in a study of blood T cell repertoires in COVID-19 (TCRdb year 2020). The library relied on the immunoSEQ multiplex PCR assay. This immuneACCESS table, as held by TCRdb, lists in-frame sequences with V and J called but not all clones. Of the missing ones, under half trace to an unresolved V gene in checked studies; the others have no known cause. A total of about 400,000 clones appear in this sample, roughly 91% of them only once. 1.5% to 2% of the sample is taken by the ten largest. Sequencing was carried out using PBMCs or T cells enriched from blood (not recorded which). The receptor set was obtained from a woman aged 25 to 39 who had recovered from COVID-19.

The CDR3 sequence: CASSDGQGGGDTQYF. The CDR3, as DNA: TGTGCCAGCAGTGACGGGCAGGGGGGAGGAGATACGCAGTATTTT. V and J are TRBV6-4 and TRBJ2-3; TRBD1 might be the D (7 bases). The germline V gene encodes CDR1 MRHNA and CDR2 SNTAGT. This CDR3 region has 15 residues. The V end lost 2 bases, the J end lost 5 bases, and 14 bases lay between the germline ends.

The chain carries TRBV6-5 and TRBJ1-2; 8 bases are a match to TRBD1. The J segment lost 6 bases and the V segment lost 5 bases, leaving 8 bases of the junction unmatched. The CDR3 runs 14 residues. Germline V gene data show CDR1 as MNHEY and CDR2 as SVGAGI. CDR3 amino acids: CASSPLGQGHGYTF. CDR3 nucleotide sequence: TGTGCCAGCAGTCCCCTTGGACAGGGTCATGGCTACACCTTC.

This clone was detected only once. The sample carries other DNA sequences with the same CDR3. This chain uses TRBV7-2 with TRBJ1-5; TRBD1 agrees at 9 bases. Germline assignment: CDR1 SGHTA and CDR2 FQGNSA. The CDR3 is 14 residues long. After removal of 5 bases from V and 5 bases from J, the junction contained 4 bases not matched to a gene. CDR3 bases: TGTGCCAGCAGCCCTAGACAGGGGGATCAGCCCCAGCATTTT. Its translation is CASSPRQGDQPQHF.

This chain joins TRBV28 and TRBJ1-4; 8 bases agree with TRBD1. Germline V CDR1 and CDR2: MDHEN, SYDVKM. Trimming removed 8 bases from V and 8 bases from J; junction bases left unmatched: 7. The length of the CDR3 is 13 residues. Here the CDR3 DNA reads TGTGCCAGCGTGGACAGGGTGGAAGAAAAACTGTTTTTT. This codes for CASVDRVEEKLFF.

This chain joins TRBV19 and TRBJ1-1; 8 bases are shared with TRBD1. This CDR3 is 15 amino acids long. CDR1 and CDR2 from the germline V gene are LNHDA and SQIVND (reference sequence). Unmatched junction bases numbered 8, after V lost 3 bases and J lost 5 bases. CDR3 nucleotides: TGTGCCAGTAGTATTCCCCAGGGGGCTAGAACTGAAGCTTTCTTT. Protein product: CASSIPQGARTEAFF.

The chain has TRBV7-6 and TRBJ2-5, with 16 bases matching TRBD2. Per germline, CDR1 SGHVS and CDR2 FNYEAQ. V lost 0 bases to trimming and J lost 1 base; unmatched junction nucleotides: 2. CDR3 length: 18 amino acids. The CDR3 region has the DNA TGTGCCAGCAGCTTAGCGGGACTAGCGGGGGGGTTCCAAGAGACCCAGTACTTC. The encoded protein is CASSLAGLAGGFQETQYF.

The rearrangement links TRBV2 to TRBJ1-5; TRBD1 matches at 8 bases. Germline trimming cut 7 bases from V and 6 bases from J; bases unmatched to any gene: 8. CDR1 SNHLY and CDR2 FYNNEI come from the germline V gene. This CDR3 is 14 amino acids long. CDR3 in DNA: TGTGCCAGCACCTTCGACAGGGGTAGTCAGCCCCAGCATTTT. This sequence encodes CASTFDRGSQPQHF.

The J gene is TRBJ2-7, the V gene TRBV5-1, with D maybe TRBD2 (5 bases). The V and J ends lost 4 bases and 3 bases respectively, with 17 bases between them. The CDR3 has 15 amino acids. Germline CDR1 is SGHRS and CDR2 is YFSETQ. The DNA of the CDR3 is TGCGCCAGCAGCCTAGGCGAGGGATTCTACTACGAGCAGTACTTC. This sequence encodes CASSLGEGFYYEQYF.

This chain links TRBV4-3 with TRBJ1-2, with unresolved D. The germline V and J ends were trimmed by 4 bases and 5 bases, with 14 bases remaining between them. This CDR3 has 14 residues. Germline V gives CDR1 LGHNA, CDR2 YSLEER. The CDR3 reads CASSPPSSGYGYTF. CDR3 in DNA: TGCGCCAGCAGCCCTCCATCGAGTGGTTATGGCTACACCTTC.

This clone was found once. The chain carries TRBV14 and TRBJ1-2, with no clear D. With 1 base removed from V and 1 base from J, the gap between germline ends came to 10 bases. The length of the CDR3 is 15 residues. Germline CDR1 SGHDN, CDR2 FVKESK. CDR3 amino acids: CASSQVPRSNYGYTF. In DNA form, the CDR3 reads TGTGCCAGCAGCCAAGTTCCGCGGAGTAACTATGGCTACACCTTC. Based on the CDR3 plus reference TRBV14 and TRBJ1-2, the full variable domain is EAGVTQFPSHSVIEKGQTVTLRCDPISGHDNLYWYRRVMGKEIKFLLHFVKESKQDESGMPNNRFLAERTGGTYSTLKVQPAELEDSGVYFCASSQVPRSNYGYTFGSGTRLTVV.